This T cell receptor (beta chain) was sequenced for a study of blood T cell repertoires in COVID-19. Looking at the study overall: Researchers got acute and convalescent COVID-19 samples from the United States, Italy and Spain. The analysed material was cDNA or gDNA that came from T cells, B-cell-depleted T cells, or PBMCs.

Per the study methods: Amplification with reference gene primers provided the estimates of nucleated cell counts. Profiled with immunoSEQ multiplex PCR; TCRdb holds only in-frame clones, not every one. V, J and clone size were drawn from that table, and D and trimming were deduced from the DNA. This sample yields approximately 78,000 clones, of which 75% to 90% are seen a single time; about 18% belongs to the top ten. Trimming pared 0 bases from V and 5 bases from J, leaving 14 bases between. CDR1 and CDR2 (germline): KGHSH, LQKENI. This CDR3 is 16 amino acids long. The chain recombines TRBV18 with TRBJ1-5, with D possibly being TRBD1 (6 bases). Sequencing used peripheral blood. The receptor was derived from a woman older than 75 with acute or convalescent COVID-19. The CDR3 protein is CASSPPGQPTYQPQHF. The CDR3 DNA reads as TGTGCCAGCTCACCACCCGGACAGCCCACCTATCAGCCCCAGCATTTT.